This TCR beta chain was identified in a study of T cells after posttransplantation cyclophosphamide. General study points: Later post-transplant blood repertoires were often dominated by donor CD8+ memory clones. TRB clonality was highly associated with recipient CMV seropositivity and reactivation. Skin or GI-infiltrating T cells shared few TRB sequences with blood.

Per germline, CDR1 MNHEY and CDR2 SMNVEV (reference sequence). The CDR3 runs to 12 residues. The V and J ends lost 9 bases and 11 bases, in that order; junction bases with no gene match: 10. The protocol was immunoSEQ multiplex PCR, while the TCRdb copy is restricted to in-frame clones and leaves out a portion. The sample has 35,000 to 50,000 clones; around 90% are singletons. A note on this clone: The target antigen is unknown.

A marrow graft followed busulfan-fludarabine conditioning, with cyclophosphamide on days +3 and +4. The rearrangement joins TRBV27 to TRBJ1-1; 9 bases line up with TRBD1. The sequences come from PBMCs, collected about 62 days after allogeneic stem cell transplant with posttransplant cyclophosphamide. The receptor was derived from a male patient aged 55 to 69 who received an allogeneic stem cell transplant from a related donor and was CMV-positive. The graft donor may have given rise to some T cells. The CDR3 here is CASKTGGAGAFF. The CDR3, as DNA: TGTGCCAGTAAAACAGGGGGCGCGGGCGCTTTCTTT.